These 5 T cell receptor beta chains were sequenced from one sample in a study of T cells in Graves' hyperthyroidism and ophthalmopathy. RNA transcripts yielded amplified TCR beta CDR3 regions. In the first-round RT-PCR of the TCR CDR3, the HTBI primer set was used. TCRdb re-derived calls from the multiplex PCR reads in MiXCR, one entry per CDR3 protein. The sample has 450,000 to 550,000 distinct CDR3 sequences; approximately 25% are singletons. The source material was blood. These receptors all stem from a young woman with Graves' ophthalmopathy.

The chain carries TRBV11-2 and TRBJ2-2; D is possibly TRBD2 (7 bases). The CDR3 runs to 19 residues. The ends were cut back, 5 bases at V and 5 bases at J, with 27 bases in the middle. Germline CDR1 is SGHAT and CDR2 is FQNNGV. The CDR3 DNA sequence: TGTGCCAGCAGCCCAGGAGGGCGGGCGGGGGCTTTCTGGACCGGGGAGCTGTTTTTT. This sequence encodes CASSPGGRAGAFWTGELFF. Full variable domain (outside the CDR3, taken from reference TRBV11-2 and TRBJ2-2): EAGVAQSPRYKIIEKRQSVAFWCNPISGHATLYWYQQILGQGPKLLIQFQNNGVVDDSQLPKDRFSAERLKGVDSTLKIQPAKLEDSAVYLCASSPGGRAGAFWTGELFFGEGSRLTVL.

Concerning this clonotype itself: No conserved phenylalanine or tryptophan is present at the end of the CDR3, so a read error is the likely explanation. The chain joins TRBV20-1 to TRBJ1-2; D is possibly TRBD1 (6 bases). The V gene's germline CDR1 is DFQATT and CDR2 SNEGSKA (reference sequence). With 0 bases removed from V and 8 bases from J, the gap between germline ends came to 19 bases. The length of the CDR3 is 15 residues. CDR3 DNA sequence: TGCAGTGCTAGAGACCCCAGTGGGGGCCAGAGGGGCTACACCTCC. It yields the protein CSARDPSGGQRGYTS.

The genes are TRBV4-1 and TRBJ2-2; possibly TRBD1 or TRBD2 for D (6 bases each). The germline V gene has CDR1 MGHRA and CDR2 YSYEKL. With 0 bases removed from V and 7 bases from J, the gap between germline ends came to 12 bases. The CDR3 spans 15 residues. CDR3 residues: CASSQDGGLVGELFF. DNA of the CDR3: TGCGCCAGCAGCCAAGATGGGGGGCTTGTCGGGGAGCTGTTTTTT.

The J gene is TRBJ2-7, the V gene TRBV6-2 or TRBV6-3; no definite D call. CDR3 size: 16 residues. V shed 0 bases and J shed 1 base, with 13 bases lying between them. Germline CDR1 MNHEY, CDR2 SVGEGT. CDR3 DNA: TGTGCCAGCAGTTACTCGAGCGAAAACCCGTCCTACGAGCAGTACTTC. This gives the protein CASSYSSENPSYEQYF.

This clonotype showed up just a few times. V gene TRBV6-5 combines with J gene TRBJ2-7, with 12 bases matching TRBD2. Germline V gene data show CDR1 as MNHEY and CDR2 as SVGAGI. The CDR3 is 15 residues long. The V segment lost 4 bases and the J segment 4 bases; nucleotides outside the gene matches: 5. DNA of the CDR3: TGTGCCAGCAGTTCTGCGACTAGCGGGAGTTACGAGCAGTACTTC. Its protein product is CASSSATSGSYEQYF.